Shown below are 17 T cell receptor beta chains from a single sample sequenced in a study of CD8 T cells in Susac syndrome. Random hexamers were used to reverse transcribe roughly 0.5 to 1 ug of RNA. TCRdb passed the immunoSEQ multiplex PCR reads through MiXCR, listing each CDR3 protein once. This sample has 51,000 or so distinct CDR3 sequences, with 93% found just once. The sequenced sample consisted of CD8+ T cells from PBMCs. These TCRs come from a human donor in good health.

Here the CDR3 reads CASSYPAQTGFEQYF. CDR3 DNA sequence: TGTGCCAGCAGTTACCCCGCCCAGACAGGGTTCGAGCAGTACTTC. This chain connects TRBV28 to TRBJ2-7; 7 bases are shared with TRBD1. Germline lookup yields CDR1 MDHEN and CDR2 SYDVKM. The CDR3 covers 15 residues. The J segment lost 6 bases and the V segment lost 4 bases, leaving 12 bases of the junction unmatched. Looking up the rest from reference TRBV28 and TRBJ2-7 gives the full variable domain: DVKVTQSSRYLVKRTGEKVFLECVQDMDHENMFWYRQDPGLGLRLIYFSYDVKMKEKGDIPEGYSVSREKKERFSLILESASTNQTSMYLCASSYPAQTGFEQYFGPGTRLTVT.

This chain joins TRBV5-1 and TRBJ2-7; D is unresolved. Germline CDR1 is SGHRS and CDR2 is YFSETQ. V gave up 0 bases and J gave up 1 base, with 8 bases separating them. This CDR3 spans 14 amino acids. The CDR3 coding sequence is TGCGCCAGCAGCTTGGTCCAGGAATCCTACGAGCAGTACTTC. The encoded protein is CASSLVQESYEQYF.

This clonotype is a singleton in its sample. The V and J genes are TRBV4-1 and TRBJ2-7; 7 positions agree with TRBD1. Trimming cost V 1 base and J 1 base; bases outside gene matches: 1. The CDR3 contains 14 residues. Germline V gene data show CDR1 as MGHRA and CDR2 as YSYEKL. The CDR3, as DNA: TGCGCCAGCAGCCAAGGGGACAGTTCCTACGAGCAGTACTTC. Translated: CASSQGDSSYEQYF.

The chain is built from TRBV11-2 and TRBJ2-7; the D is unclear. Trimming took 4 bases from V and 6 from J, leaving 10 bases between them. CDR3 length equals 12 residues. CDR1 and CDR2 from the germline V gene are SGHAT and FQNNGV. Here the CDR3 reads CASSWLGTEQYF. Here the CDR3 DNA reads TGTGCCAGCAGCTGGCTCGGTACCGAGCAGTACTTC.

The chain is built from TRBV7-9 and TRBJ2-7; 7 bases are shared with TRBD2. Germline CDR1 and CDR2: SEHNR and FQNEAQ (reference sequence). Trimming at V came to 4 bases and at J to 0 bases, leaving 12 bases not matched to a gene. The CDR3 runs to 17 residues. The CDR3 nucleotides read TGTGCCAGCAGCTCCCCCGGGCTGGGACTAAGCTCCTACGAGCAGTACTTC. The encoded protein is CASSSPGLGLSSYEQYF.

The rearrangement links TRBV29-1 to TRBJ2-7; possible D gene TRBD2, 5 bases. Trimming stripped 3 bases from V and 6 bases from J, with 15 bases between. Germline V gene lookup returns CDR1 SQVTM and CDR2 ANQGSEA. The CDR3 contains 13 residues. The CDR3 loop reads CSVDGEGTVEQYF. Written as DNA, the CDR3 is TGCAGCGTTGATGGTGAGGGTACAGTCGAGCAGTACTTC.

This sequence joins TRBV11-2 and TRBJ2-5, with 8 bases identical to TRBD2. Germline V gives CDR1 SGHAT, CDR2 FQNNGV. The CDR3 is 16 amino acids. The trim removed 4 bases at V and 4 bases at J, leaving 11 bases unmatched. CDR3 sequence reads: CASSSGGAGVAETQYF. CDR3 nucleotide sequence: TGTGCCAGCAGCTCTGGGGGAGCGGGAGTGGCAGAGACCCAGTACTTC.

V usage is TRBV6-2 or TRBV6-3 and J usage is TRBJ2-5; tentative D call: TRBD2 (6 bases). Trimming pared 0 bases from V and 0 bases from J, leaving 14 bases between. This CDR3 is built from 17 residues. The V gene's germline CDR1 is MNHEY and CDR2 SVGEGT. CDR3 DNA sequence: TGTGCCAGCAGTTACTCGGGCGGACTAAAGTACCAAGAGACCCAGTACTTC. This codes for CASSYSGGLKYQETQYF.

The genes are TRBV19 and TRBJ1-2, with TRBD1 as a possible D gene (6 bases). Germline V gene data show CDR1 as LNHDA and CDR2 as SQIVND (reference sequence). The CDR3 has 13 amino acids. V was shortened by 6 bases and J by 9 bases, with 17 bases between the two germline ends. The chain's CDR3 is CASSGQSIASYTF. In DNA form, the CDR3 reads TGTGCCAGTAGCGGACAGAGTATTGCAAGCTACACCTTC.

The chain combines TRBV2 with TRBJ2-7; D is unresolved. The CDR3 is made up of 13 amino acids. Trimming took off 10 bases at V and 6 bases at J, with 19 bases between the two ends. The V gene's germline CDR1 is SNHLY and CDR2 FYNNEI. CDR3 residues: CAITSRSFGEQYF. Here the CDR3 DNA reads TGTGCCATCACATCACGGAGTTTTGGCGAGCAGTACTTC.

This clonotype was seen just once. The rearrangement joins TRBV11-2 to TRBJ2-7, with 8 bases identical to TRBD1. Germline values: CDR1 SGHAT, CDR2 FQNNGV. V dropped 5 bases and J dropped 5; count of bases not matched to a gene: 11. This CDR3 spans 15 amino acids. The CDR3 bases are TGTGCCAGCAGCCCATATTCCGGGACAGGAAACGAGCAGTACTTC. Its protein is CASSPYSGTGNEQYF.

The chain carries TRBV9 and TRBJ1-3; D call uncertain. CDR3 size: 15 residues. Trimming took 3 bases from V and 0 from J, leaving 10 bases between them. Germline CDR1 reads SGDLS; CDR2 reads YYNGEE. The CDR3 spells CASSDNPSSGNTIYF. In nucleotides, the CDR3 is TGTGCCAGCAGCGACAACCCGAGCTCTGGAAACACCATATATTTT.

CDR3 DNA sequence: TGTGCCAGCAGCTTCGAACTAGCGGGAGTCGTAGAGACCCAGTACTTC. Its protein product is CASSFELAGVVETQYF. The chain carries TRBV7-2 and TRBJ2-5; 11 bases fit TRBD2. Unmatched junction bases numbered 7, after V lost 3 bases and J lost 4 bases. There are 16 residues in the CDR3. CDR1 is SGHTA, CDR2 FQGNSA, per germline.

V and J are TRBV6-2 or TRBV6-3 and TRBJ2-1; 9 positions match TRBD2. The ends lost 2 bases at V and 4 bases at J; junction bases unmatched: 6. Germline V gene data show CDR1 as MNHEY and CDR2 as SVGEGT. This CDR3 comprises 16 residues. The CDR3 DNA sequence: TGTGCCAGCAGTTACGCGAGCGGGAGGCAATACAATGAGCAGTTCTTC. This gives the protein CASSYASGRQYNEQFF.

The genes are TRBV4-1 and TRBJ2-1; 12 bases map to TRBD2. This CDR3 contains 17 residues. Germline CDR1 is MGHRA and CDR2 is YSYEKL. J was trimmed by 10 bases and V by 1 base; bases with no gene match: 11. Here the CDR3 reads CASSQGVQLAGGGEQFF. The CDR3 DNA reads TGCGCCAGCAGCCAAGGCGTGCAACTAGCGGGAGGAGGGGAGCAGTTCTTC.

V and J are TRBV27 and TRBJ1-5; D is uncertain. CDR3 size: 15 residues. The ends were cut back, 0 bases at V and 4 bases at J, with 10 bases in the middle. Germline loops: CDR1 MNHEY, CDR2 SMNVEV (reference sequence). The CDR3 region has the DNA TGTGCCAGCAGTTTATCGCCGGTCGGGAATCAGCCCCAGCATTTT. Protein: CASSLSPVGNQPQHF.

The genes are TRBV29-1 and TRBJ2-5; D is unclear. Germline V lookup: CDR1 SQVTM, CDR2 ANQGSEA. Trimming took 2 bases from V and 7 from J, leaving 17 bases between them. This CDR3 has 14 residues. Here the CDR3 reads CSVESADGLWTQYF. The CDR3 DNA sequence: TGCAGCGTTGAATCTGCAGACGGATTATGGACCCAGTACTTC.